The 4 T cell receptor beta chains in this list originate from one sample, sequenced in a study of early T cells in non-severe SARS-CoV-2 infection. TCRdb processed the 5' RACE reads anew with MiXCR; each CDR3 protein has one entry. The table includes some 82,000 distinct CDR3 sequences, over 9.5% detected once. The specimen comprised whole blood, sampled at baseline. These receptors came from an adult who was a healthcare worker with PCR-confirmed SARS-CoV-2 infection or an uninfected control (not recorded which).

The chain uses TRBV7-6 and TRBJ2-3; TRBD2 might be the D (6 bases). The ends were cut back, 5 bases at V and 0 bases at J, with 15 bases in the middle. This CDR3 comprises 16 residues. Germline V gene data show CDR1 as SGHVS and CDR2 as FNYEAQ. The CDR3 DNA reads TGTGCCAGCAGCGCAGGCCCCCGGGGGAGCACAGATACGCAGTATTTT. This translates into CASSAGPRGSTDTQYF.

The chain uses TRBV12-3 or TRBV12-4 and TRBJ2-7, with TRBD1 as a possible D gene (6 bases). This CDR3 contains 15 residues. V was shortened by 6 bases and J by 3 bases, with 18 bases between the two germline ends. This chain's CDR3 is CASSQNQGPDYEQYF. Written as DNA, the CDR3 is TGTGCCAGCAGCCAAAATCAGGGGCCCGACTACGAGCAGTACTTC.

This clonotype was counted many times. The genes are TRBV11-3 and TRBJ2-7; D call uncertain. The V gene lost 6 bases and the J gene lost 2 bases, with 5 bases spanning the gap. Germline V gives CDR1 SGHNT, CDR2 YENEEA. The CDR3 totals 11 residues. CDR3 coding DNA: TGTGCCAGCAGTTCCCCCTACGAGCAGTACTTC. This gives the protein CASSSPYEQYF.

This clonotype was detected a few times. The chain couples TRBV20-1 to TRBJ1-1, with a tentative D call TRBD1 (6 bases). The CDR3 contains 17 residues. Germline CDR1 reads DFQATT; CDR2 reads SNEGSKA (reference sequence). V lost 6 bases, J lost 3 bases, and 26 bases lay in between. The CDR3 reads CSARPLAGARVDTEAFF. CDR3 DNA: TGCAGTGCCAGGCCTCTGGCGGGGGCTCGAGTGGACACTGAAGCTTTCTTT.